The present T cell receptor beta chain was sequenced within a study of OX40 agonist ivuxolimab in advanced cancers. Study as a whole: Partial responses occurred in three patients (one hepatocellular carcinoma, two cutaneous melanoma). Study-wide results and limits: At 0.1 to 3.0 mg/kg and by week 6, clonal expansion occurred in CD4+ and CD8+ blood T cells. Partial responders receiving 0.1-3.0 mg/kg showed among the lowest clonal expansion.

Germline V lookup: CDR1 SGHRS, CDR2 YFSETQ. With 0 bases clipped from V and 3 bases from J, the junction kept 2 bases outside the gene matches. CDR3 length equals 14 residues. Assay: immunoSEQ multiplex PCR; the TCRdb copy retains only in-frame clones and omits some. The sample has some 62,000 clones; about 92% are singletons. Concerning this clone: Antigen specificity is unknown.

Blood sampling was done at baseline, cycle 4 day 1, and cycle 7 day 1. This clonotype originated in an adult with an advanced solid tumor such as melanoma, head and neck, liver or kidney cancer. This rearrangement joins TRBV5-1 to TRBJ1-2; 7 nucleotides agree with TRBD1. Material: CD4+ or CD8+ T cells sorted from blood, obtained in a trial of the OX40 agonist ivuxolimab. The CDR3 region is CASSLAGTDYGYTF. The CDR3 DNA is TGCGCCAGCAGCTTGGCCGGGACAGACTATGGCTACACCTTC. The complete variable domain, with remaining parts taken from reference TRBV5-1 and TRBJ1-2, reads KAGVTQTPRYLIKTRGQQVTLSCSPISGHRSVSWYQQTPGQGLQFLFEYFSETQRNKGNFPGRFSGRQFSNSRSEMNVSTLELGDSALYLCASSLAGTDYGYTFGSGTRLTVV.